These 13 T cell receptor beta chains were all obtained from the same sample, sequenced in a study of blood T cell repertoires in COVID-19. The data were produced by immunoSEQ multiplex PCR, yet TCRdb's version contains in-frame clones alone and is incomplete. This sample has approximately 220,000 clones, with less than 85% found just once. What was sequenced was PBMCs or T cells enriched from blood (not recorded which). The receptors here all came from a man between 35 and 55 years old who had recovered from COVID-19.

Of note for this clone: The junction departs from germline at one end; a sequencing error may be responsible. The J gene is TRBJ2-7, the V gene TRBV6-1; a weak D match, TRBD1 (6 bases). Germline V gene data show CDR1 as MNHNS and CDR2 as SASEGT. The CDR3 totals 12 residues. CDR3 DNA sequence: TGTGCCAGCAGTGATGGGGGCGGCAGTCCCCACTTC. As protein: CASSDGGGSPHF.

The rearrangement uses TRBV6-5 and TRBJ1-5; D remains ambiguous. From germline, CDR1 is MNHEY and CDR2 SVGAGI. Trimming took off 10 bases at V and 1 base at J, with 17 bases between the two ends. The CDR3 contains 15 residues. DNA for the CDR3: TGTGCCATCAGAAAAACCGGGAGAAGCAATCAGCCCCAGCATTTT. As protein: CAIRKTGRSNQPQHF.

The chain joins TRBV19 to TRBJ1-1; 7 nucleotides line up with TRBD1. This CDR3 spans 14 amino acids. Germline V gene lookup returns CDR1 LNHDA and CDR2 SQIVND (reference sequence). With V trimmed by 10 bases and J by 6 bases, 14 bases remained unmatched. CDR3 in DNA: TGTGCCACCCCGGAGAGGGGGCATTTTTCTGAAGCTTTCTTT. Amino acid sequence: CATPERGHFSEAFF.

V and J are TRBV19 and TRBJ1-2; 7 positions agree with TRBD1. This CDR3 is built from 15 residues. V shed 6 bases and J 2 bases; nucleotides not matched to a gene: 9. Germline CDR1 is LNHDA and CDR2 is SQIVND (reference sequence). The CDR3 spells CASRPLTGQNYGYTF. CDR3 DNA: TGTGCCAGTAGGCCCCTGACAGGGCAGAACTATGGCTACACCTTC.

V usage is TRBV30 and J usage is TRBJ1-3, with no clear D. Germline assignment: CDR1 GTSNPN and CDR2 SVGIG (reference sequence). The CDR3 covers 14 residues. V was shortened by 2 bases and J by 3 bases, with 11 bases between the two germline ends. CDR3 sequence: CAWSKEGNGNTIYF. The CDR3 region has the DNA TGTGCCTGGAGTAAGGAGGGAAATGGAAACACCATATATTTT.

The rearrangement links TRBV5-6 to TRBJ2-2; TRBD2 matches 8 bases. The CDR3 contains 16 residues. The germline V gene encodes CDR1 SGHDT and CDR2 YYEEEE. V was clipped by 2 bases and J by 4 bases; unmatched bases: 7. The CDR3 DNA reads as TGTGCCAGCAGCTTTCGGCCGGCGGGAGGCACCGGGGAGCTGTTTTTT. This translates into CASSFRPAGGTGELFF. Together with reference TRBV5-6 and TRBJ2-2, the CDR3 gives the full variable domain: DAGVTQSPTHLIKTRGQQVTLRCSPKSGHDTVSWYQQALGQGPQFIFQYYEEEERQRGNFPDRFSGHQFPNYSSELNVNALLLGDSALYLCASSFRPAGGTGELFFGEGSRLTVL.

The chain has TRBV13 and TRBJ1-1; D remains unclear. Trimming took off 1 base at V and 1 base at J, with 7 bases between the two ends. The germline gives CDR1 PRHDT, CDR2 FYEKMQ (reference sequence). The CDR3 runs to 14 residues. The CDR3 loop reads CASSLVAANTEAFF. CDR3 nucleotide sequence: TGTGCCAGCAGCTTAGTGGCGGCGAACACTGAAGCTTTCTTT.

This clone was seen a single time. The V call is TRBV29-1, the J call TRBJ2-7, with 8 bases that match TRBD2. Germline V gene sequence: CDR1 SQVTM, CDR2 ANQGSEA. J lost 0 bases, V lost 0 bases, and 7 bases had no gene match. The CDR3 is 16 residues long. CDR3 region: CSVEDRGGRSSYEQYF. DNA of the CDR3: TGCAGCGTTGAAGATAGGGGCGGGAGGAGCTCCTACGAGCAGTACTTC.

The CDR3 DNA follows: TGCGCCAGCAGCCCTAGACAGGGACCCTACGAGCAGTACTTC. Protein sequence: CASSPRQGPYEQYF. The chain recombines TRBV5-1 with TRBJ2-7, with 7 bases lining up with TRBD1. Germline V gene sequence: CDR1 SGHRS, CDR2 YFSETQ. Trimming took 4 bases from V and 2 from J; bases not matched to a gene: 6. The CDR3 totals 14 residues.

This rearrangement joins TRBV5-4 to TRBJ1-4; D gene unclear. The germline V and J ends were trimmed by 2 bases and 0 bases, with 11 bases remaining between them. The CDR3 length is 16 residues. Germline CDR1 is SGHNT and CDR2 is YYREEE (reference sequence). The CDR3 region is CASSFGRGATNEKLFF. DNA for the CDR3: TGTGCCAGCAGCTTCGGACGGGGTGCAACTAATGAAAAACTGTTTTTT.

The chain combines TRBV7-9 with TRBJ1-4; 11 nucleotides line up with TRBD1. Trimming cost V 6 bases and J 0 bases; bases outside gene matches: 9. CDR1 and CDR2 from the germline V gene are SEHNR and FQNEAQ (reference sequence). The CDR3 has 18 residues. The chain's CDR3 is CASSFLPGQGATNEKLFF. The CDR3 DNA reads as TGTGCCAGCAGTTTCCTACCGGGACAGGGGGCAACTAATGAAAAACTGTTTTTT.

This chain joins TRBV9 and TRBJ1-1; 7 positions agree with TRBD1. Germline V gives CDR1 SGDLS, CDR2 YYNGEE. The CDR3 runs to 15 residues. The ends lost 5 bases at V and 0 bases at J; junction bases unmatched: 7. This CDR3 is CASRPPGTVNTEAFF. CDR3 DNA: TGTGCCAGCAGGCCTCCCGGGACAGTGAACACTGAAGCTTTCTTT.

The V call is TRBV5-6, the J call TRBJ2-2, with 8 bases that match TRBD2. Germline CDR1 is SGHDT and CDR2 is YYEEEE. V trimming: 2 bases; J trimming: 9 bases; junction bases outside the gene matches: 3. This CDR3 contains 13 residues. Here the CDR3 reads CASSLLADWELFF. CDR3 in DNA: TGTGCCAGCAGCTTACTAGCGGACTGGGAGCTGTTTTTT.